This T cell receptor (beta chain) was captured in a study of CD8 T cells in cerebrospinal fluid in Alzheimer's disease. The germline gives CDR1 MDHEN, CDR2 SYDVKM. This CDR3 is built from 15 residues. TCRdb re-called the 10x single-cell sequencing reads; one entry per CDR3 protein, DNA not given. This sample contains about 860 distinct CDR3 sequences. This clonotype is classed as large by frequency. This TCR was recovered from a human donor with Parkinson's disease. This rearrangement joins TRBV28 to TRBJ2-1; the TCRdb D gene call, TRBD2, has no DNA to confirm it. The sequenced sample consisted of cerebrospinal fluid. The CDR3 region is CASSTIAGGHNEQFF.